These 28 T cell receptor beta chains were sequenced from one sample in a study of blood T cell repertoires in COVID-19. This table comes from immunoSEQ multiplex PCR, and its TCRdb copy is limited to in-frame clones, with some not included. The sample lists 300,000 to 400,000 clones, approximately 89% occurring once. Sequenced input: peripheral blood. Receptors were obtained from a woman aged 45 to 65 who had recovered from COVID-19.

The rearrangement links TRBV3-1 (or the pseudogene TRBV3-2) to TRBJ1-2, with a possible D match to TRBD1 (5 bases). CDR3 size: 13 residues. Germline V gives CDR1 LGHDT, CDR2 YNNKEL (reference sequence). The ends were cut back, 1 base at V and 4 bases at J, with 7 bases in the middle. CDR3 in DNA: TGTGCCAGCAGCCAAGCAGACAGCTATGGCTACACCTTC. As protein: CASSQADSYGYTF.

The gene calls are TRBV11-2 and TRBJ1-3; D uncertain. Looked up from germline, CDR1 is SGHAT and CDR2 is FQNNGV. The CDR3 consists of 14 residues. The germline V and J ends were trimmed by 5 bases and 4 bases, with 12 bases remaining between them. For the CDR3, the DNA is TGTGCCAGCAGCCTCAGTAAAGCGGGAAACACCATATATTTT. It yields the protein CASSLSKAGNTIYF.

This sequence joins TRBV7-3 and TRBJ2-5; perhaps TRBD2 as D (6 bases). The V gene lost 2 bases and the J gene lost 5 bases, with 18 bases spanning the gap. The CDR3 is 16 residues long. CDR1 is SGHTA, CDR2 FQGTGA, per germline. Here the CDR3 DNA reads TGTGCCAGCAGCTTATTGGCGGGAACCGCAGGGGAGACCCAGTACTTC. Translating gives CASSLLAGTAGETQYF.

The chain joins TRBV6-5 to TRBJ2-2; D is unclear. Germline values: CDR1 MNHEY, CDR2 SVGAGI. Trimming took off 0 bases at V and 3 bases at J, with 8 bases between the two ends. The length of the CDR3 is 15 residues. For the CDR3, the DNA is TGTGCCAGCAGTTACTCAACTCGAGACACCGGGGAGCTGTTTTTT. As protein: CASSYSTRDTGELFF.

This CDR3 reads CASSPRGSGANVLTF. The CDR3 DNA sequence: TGTGCCAGCAGCCCCCGCGGCTCGGGGGCCAACGTCCTGACTTTC. The rearrangement uses TRBV7-9 and TRBJ2-6; D is ambiguous. The V end was cut by 5 bases, the J end by 4 bases, with 12 bases between. Per the germline V gene, CDR1 is SEHNR and CDR2 is FQNEAQ (reference sequence). This CDR3 has 15 residues.

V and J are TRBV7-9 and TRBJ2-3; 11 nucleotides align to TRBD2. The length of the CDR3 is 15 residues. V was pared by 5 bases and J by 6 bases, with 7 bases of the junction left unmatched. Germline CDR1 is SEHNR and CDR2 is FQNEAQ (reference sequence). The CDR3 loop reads CASSRLAGGGDTQYF. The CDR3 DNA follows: TGTGCCAGCAGCCGTCTAGCGGGGGGTGGGGATACGCAGTATTTT.

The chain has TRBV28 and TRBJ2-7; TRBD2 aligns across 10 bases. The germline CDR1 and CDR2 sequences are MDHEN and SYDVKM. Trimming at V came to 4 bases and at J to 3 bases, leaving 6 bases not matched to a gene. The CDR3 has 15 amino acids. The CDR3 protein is CASSSLGLAVYEQYF. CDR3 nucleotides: TGTGCCAGCAGTTCCCTCGGACTAGCGGTCTACGAGCAGTACTTC. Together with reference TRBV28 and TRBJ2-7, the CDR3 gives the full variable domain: DVKVTQSSRYLVKRTGEKVFLECVQDMDHENMFWYRQDPGLGLRLIYFSYDVKMKEKGDIPEGYSVSREKKERFSLILESASTNQTSMYLCASSSLGLAVYEQYFGPGTRLTVT.

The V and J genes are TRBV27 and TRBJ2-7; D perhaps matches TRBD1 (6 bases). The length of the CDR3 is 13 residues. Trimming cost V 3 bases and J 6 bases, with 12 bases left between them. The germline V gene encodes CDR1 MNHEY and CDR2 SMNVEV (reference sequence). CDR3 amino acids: CASSFQQGFEQYF. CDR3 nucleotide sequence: TGTGCCAGCAGTTTCCAACAGGGTTTCGAGCAGTACTTC.

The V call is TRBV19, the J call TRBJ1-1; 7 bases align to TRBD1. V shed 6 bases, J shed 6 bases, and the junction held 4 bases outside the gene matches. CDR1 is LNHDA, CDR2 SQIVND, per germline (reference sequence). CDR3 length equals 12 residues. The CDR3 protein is CASSQTGAEAFF. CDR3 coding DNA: TGTGCCAGTAGCCAAACAGGGGCTGAAGCTTTCTTT.

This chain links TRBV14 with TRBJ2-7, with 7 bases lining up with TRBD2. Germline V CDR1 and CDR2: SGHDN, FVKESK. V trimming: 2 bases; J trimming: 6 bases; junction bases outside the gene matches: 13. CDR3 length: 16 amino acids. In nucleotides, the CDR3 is TGTGCCAGCAGCCAATTCAATCTCGGACTAGGCTTCGAGCAGTACTTC. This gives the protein CASSQFNLGLGFEQYF.

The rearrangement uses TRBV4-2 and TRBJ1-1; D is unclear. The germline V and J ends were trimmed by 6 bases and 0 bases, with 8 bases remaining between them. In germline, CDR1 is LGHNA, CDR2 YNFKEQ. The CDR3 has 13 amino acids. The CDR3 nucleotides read TGTGCCAGCAGACGGGGAATGAACACTGAAGCTTTCTTT. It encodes CASRRGMNTEAFF.

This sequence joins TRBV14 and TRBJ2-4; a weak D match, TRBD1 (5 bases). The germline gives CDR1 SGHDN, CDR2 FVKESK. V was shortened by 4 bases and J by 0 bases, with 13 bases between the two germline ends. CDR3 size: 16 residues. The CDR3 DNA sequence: TGTGCCAGCAGCCCCCGACAGAGTTTAGCCAAAAACATTCAGTACTTC. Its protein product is CASSPRQSLAKNIQYF.

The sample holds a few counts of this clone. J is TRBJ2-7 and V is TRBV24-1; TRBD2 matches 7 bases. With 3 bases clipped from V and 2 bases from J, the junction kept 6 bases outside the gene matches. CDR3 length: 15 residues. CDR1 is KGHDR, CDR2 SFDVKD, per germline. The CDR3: CATSDSGTQAYEQYF. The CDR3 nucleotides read TGTGCCACCAGTGATAGCGGGACCCAAGCCTACGAGCAGTACTTC.

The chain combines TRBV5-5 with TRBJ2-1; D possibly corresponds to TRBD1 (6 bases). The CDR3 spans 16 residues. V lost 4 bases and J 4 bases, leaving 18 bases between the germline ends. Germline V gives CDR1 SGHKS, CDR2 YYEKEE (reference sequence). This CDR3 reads CASSQGFRQKYNEQFF. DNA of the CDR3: TGTGCCAGCAGCCAGGGGTTTCGGCAGAAATACAATGAGCAGTTCTTC.

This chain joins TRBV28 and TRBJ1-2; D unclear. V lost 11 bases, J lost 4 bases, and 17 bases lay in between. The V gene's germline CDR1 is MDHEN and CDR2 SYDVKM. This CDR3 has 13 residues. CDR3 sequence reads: CAAVRGSGYGYTF. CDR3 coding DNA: TGTGCCGCCGTCCGCGGGTCGGGCTATGGCTACACCTTC.

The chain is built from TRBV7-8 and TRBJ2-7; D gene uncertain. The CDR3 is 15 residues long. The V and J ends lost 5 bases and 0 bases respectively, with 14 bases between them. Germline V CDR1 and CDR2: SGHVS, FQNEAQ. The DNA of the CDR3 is TGTGCCAGCAGCCCGCTTATGTCCGGCTCCTACGAGCAGTACTTC. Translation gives CASSPLMSGSYEQYF.

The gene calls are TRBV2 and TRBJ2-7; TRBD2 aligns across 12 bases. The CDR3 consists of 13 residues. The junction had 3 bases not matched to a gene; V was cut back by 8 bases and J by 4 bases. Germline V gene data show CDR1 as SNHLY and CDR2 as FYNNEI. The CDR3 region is CASATSGRYEQYF. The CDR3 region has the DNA TGTGCCAGCGCGACTAGCGGGAGATACGAGCAGTACTTC.

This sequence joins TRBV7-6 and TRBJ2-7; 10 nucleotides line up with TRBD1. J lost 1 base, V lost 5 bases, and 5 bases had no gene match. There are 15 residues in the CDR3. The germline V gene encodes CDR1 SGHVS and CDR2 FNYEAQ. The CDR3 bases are TGTGCCAGCAGCCGAGGACAGGGGGGTTCCTACGAGCAGTACTTC. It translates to CASSRGQGGSYEQYF.

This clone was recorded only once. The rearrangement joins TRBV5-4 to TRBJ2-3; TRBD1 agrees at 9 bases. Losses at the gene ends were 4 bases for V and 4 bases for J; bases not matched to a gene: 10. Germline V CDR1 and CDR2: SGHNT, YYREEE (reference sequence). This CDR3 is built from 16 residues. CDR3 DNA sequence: TGTGCCAGCAGCGTCGGGACAGGGCGGGAGTCAGATACGCAGTATTTT. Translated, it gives CASSVGTGRESDTQYF.

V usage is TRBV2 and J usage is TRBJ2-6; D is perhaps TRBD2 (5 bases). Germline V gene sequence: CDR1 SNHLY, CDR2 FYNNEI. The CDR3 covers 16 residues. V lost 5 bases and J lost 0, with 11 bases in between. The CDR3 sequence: CASSSRRDSGANVLTF. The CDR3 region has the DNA TGTGCCAGCAGTTCCCGACGGGACTCTGGGGCCAACGTCCTGACTTTC.

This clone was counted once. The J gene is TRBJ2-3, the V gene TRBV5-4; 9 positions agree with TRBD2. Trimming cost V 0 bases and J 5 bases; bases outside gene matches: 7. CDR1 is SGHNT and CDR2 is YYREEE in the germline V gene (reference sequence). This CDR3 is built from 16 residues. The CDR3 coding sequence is TGTGCCAGCAGCTTGGATCTAGCGGGGTCCAAAGATACGCAGTATTTT. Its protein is CASSLDLAGSKDTQYF. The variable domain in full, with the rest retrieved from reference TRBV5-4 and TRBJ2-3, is ETGVTQSPTHLIKTRGQQVTLRCSSQSGHNTVSWYQQALGQGPQFIFQYYREEENGRGNFPPRFSGLQFPNYSSELNVNALELDDSALYLCASSLDLAGSKDTQYFGPGTRLTVL.

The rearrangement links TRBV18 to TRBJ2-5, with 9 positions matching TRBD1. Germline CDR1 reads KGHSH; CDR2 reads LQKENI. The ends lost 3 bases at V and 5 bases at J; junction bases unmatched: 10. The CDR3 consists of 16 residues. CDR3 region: CASSPRTGQGAETQYF. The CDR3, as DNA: TGTGCCAGCTCACCTAGAACGGGACAGGGTGCCGAGACCCAGTACTTC.

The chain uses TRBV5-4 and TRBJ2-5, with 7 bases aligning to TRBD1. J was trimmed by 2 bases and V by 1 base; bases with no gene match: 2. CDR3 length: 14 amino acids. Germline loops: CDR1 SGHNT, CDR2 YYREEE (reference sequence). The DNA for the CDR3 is TGTGCCAGCAGCTTGCTCAGGGGGCAAGAGACCCAGTACTTC. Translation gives CASSLLRGQETQYF.

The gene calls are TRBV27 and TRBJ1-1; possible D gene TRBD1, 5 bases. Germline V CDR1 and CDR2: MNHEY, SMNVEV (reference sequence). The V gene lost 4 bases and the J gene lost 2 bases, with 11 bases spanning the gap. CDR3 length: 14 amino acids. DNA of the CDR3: TGTGCCAGCAGTTGGGGGAGGGGAAACACTGAAGCTTTCTTT. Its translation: CASSWGRGNTEAFF.

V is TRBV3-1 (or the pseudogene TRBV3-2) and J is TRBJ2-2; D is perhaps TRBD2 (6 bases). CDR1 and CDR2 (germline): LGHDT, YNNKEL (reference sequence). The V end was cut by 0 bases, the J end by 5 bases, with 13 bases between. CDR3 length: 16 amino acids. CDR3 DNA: TGTGCCAGCAGCCAAGATTTCCGGGAGCGGACCGGGGAGCTGTTTTTT. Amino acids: CASSQDFRERTGELFF.

CDR3 sequence (DNA): TGTGCCAGCAGCCTGACGAGGAATGGGGCCAACGTCCTGACTTTC. This codes for CASSLTRNGANVLTF. V gene TRBV7-3 combines with J gene TRBJ2-6; D ambiguous. Looked up from germline, CDR1 is SGHTA and CDR2 is FQGTGA. The CDR3 has 15 residues. V was shortened by 5 bases and J by 3 bases, with 11 bases between the two germline ends.

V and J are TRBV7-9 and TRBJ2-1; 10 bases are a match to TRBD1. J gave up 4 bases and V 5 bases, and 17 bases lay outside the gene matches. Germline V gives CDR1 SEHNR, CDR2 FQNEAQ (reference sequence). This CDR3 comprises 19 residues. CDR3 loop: CASSPHVPLPGQGYNEQFF. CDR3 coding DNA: TGTGCCAGCAGCCCACATGTGCCCCTTCCGGGACAGGGGTACAATGAGCAGTTCTTC.

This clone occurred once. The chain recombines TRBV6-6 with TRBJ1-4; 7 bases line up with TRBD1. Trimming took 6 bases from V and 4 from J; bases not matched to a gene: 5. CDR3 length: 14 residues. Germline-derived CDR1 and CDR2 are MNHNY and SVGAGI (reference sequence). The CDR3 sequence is CASRQQGLNEKLFF. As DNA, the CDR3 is TGTGCCAGCAGGCAACAGGGGCTTAATGAAAAACTGTTTTTT.